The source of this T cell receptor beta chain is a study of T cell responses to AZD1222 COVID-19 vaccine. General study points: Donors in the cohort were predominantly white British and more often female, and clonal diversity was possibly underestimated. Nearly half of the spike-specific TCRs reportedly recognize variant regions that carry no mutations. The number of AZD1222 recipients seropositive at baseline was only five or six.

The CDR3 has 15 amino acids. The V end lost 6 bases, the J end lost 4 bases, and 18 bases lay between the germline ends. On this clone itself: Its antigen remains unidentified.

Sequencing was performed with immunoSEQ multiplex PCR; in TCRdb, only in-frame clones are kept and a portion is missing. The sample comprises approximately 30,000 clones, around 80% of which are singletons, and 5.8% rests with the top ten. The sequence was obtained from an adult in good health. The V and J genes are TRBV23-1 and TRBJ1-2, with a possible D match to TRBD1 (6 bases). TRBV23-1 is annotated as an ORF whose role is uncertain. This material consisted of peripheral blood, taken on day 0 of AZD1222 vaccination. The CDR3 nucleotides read TGCGCCAGCAGGGACTGGGGGCAGAAGCTCTATGGCTACACCTTC. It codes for CASRDWGQKLYGYTF.